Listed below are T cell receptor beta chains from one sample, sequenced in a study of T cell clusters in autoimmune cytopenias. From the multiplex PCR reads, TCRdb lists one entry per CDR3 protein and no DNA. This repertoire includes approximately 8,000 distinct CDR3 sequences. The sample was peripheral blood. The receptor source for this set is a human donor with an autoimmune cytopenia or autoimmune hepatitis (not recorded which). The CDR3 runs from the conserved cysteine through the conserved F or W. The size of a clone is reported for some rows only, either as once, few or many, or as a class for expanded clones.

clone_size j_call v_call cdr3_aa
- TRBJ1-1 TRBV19 CASSIRGGRTEAFF
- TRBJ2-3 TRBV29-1 CSVGRGLAGLDTQYF
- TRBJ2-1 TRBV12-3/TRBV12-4 CASSLGGSSYNEQFF
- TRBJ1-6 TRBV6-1 CASRRQENSPLHF
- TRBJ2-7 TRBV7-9 CASSLVSSGSYEQYF
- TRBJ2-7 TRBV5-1 CASSSQAGGAYEQYF
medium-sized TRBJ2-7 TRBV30 CAWSVGAGEHEQYF
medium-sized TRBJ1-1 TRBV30 CAWNHLTGPNTEAFF
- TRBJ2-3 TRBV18 CASSPGQRSTDTQYF
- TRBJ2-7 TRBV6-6 CASKGQLDYEQYF
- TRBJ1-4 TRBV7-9 CASRRTGKVGEKLFF
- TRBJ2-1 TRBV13 CASSLANEQFF
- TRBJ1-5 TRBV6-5 CASSGTALYQPQHF
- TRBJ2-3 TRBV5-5 CASSLTATIPTDTQYF
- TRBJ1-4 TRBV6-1 CASSELLWTGGPANEKLFF
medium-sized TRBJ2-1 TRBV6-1 CASSEALIWQSEQFF
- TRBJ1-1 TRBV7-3 CASSLDRGGTEAFF